A selection of T cell receptor beta chains follows, all from one sample in a study of vaccination and CD4 T cells after COVID-19. TCRdb independently ran MiXCR on the PCR reads; one entry per CDR3 protein. Here the sample spans tens of thousands of distinct CDR3 sequences, 55% to 70% being singletons. For these TCRs, the target antigens are not known. The specimen sequenced was CD4+ T cells from blood, cultured in vitro. The receptors stem from a human donor who had recovered from COVID-19. Both conserved end residues are part of each CDR3. The order of the fields is CDR3 length, J gene, D gene, clone size, V gene, CDR3 DNA, CDR3 protein. The D gene is left open where the match is weak. Where a row states a size, it is once, few, many or the class of an expanded clone; other rows omit it.

length: 13; J: TRBJ1-5; D: -; size: once; V: TRBV20-1; DNA: TGCAGTGCTAGTCCGAGCCTCAATCAGCCCCAGCATTTT; CDR3: CSASPSLNQPQHF
length: 16; J: TRBJ2-5; D: -; size: -; V: TRBV7-2; DNA: TGTGCCAGCAGCTTGAAAGGGATCAGGGGCCAAGAGACCCAGTACTTC; CDR3: CASSLKGIRGQETQYF
length: 15; J: TRBJ1-1; D: -; size: -; V: TRBV6-5; DNA: TGTGCCAGCAGTTACTCGACCCAGGGACGTACTGAAGCTTTCTTT; CDR3: CASSYSTQGRTEAFF
length: 15; J: TRBJ2-3; D: TRBD2; size: -; V: TRBV27; DNA: TGTGCCAGCAGCCGGCGGGAGGCGGGCACAGATACGCAGTATTTT; CDR3: CASSRREAGTDTQYF
length: 15; J: TRBJ2-7; D: TRBD1; size: -; V: TRBV15; DNA: TGTGCCACCAGCAGTCCGGACAGGGGGCTATACGAGCAGTACTTC; CDR3: CATSSPDRGLYEQYF
length: 13; J: TRBJ2-5; D: TRBD2; size: -; V: TRBV10-3; DNA: TGTGCCAGCCGGACTAGCGGGAGGGAGACCCAGTACTTC; CDR3: CASRTSGRETQYF
length: 17; J: TRBJ2-1; D: -; size: few; V: TRBV27; DNA: TGTGCCAGCAGTTTTTCCCCAAGGAGAGGGTGGGGCAATGAGCAGTTCTTC; CDR3: CASSFSPRRGWGNEQFF
length: 11; J: TRBJ2-7; D: -; size: -; V: TRBV7-6; DNA: TGTGCCAGCAGCTTAGGGCAGGTGCAGTACTTC; CDR3: CASSLGQVQYF
length: 13; J: TRBJ1-5; D: TRBD1; size: -; V: TRBV30; DNA: TGTGCCTGGGCCGACAGGGGGACAAAAACCCAGCATTTT; CDR3: CAWADRGTKTQHF
length: 12; J: TRBJ2-7; D: -; size: few; V: TRBV10-3; DNA: TGTGCCATCAGTGGACACGGCAACGAGCAGTACTTC; CDR3: CAISGHGNEQYF
length: 15; J: TRBJ1-5; D: TRBD1; size: -; V: TRBV7-2; DNA: TGTGCCAGCAGCTCGGACAGGAGAAGCAATCAGCCCCAGCATTTT; CDR3: CASSSDRRSNQPQHF
length: 15; J: TRBJ2-2; D: -; size: -; V: TRBV20-1; DNA: TGCAGTGCTAGGGGCAGGGGGGGGAACACCGGGGAGCTGTTTTTT; CDR3: CSARGRGGNTGELFF
length: 15; J: TRBJ1-2; D: TRBD1; size: -; V: TRBV5-5; DNA: TGTGCCAGCATCGGGGGGAGGACAGGGGTAGGAGGCTACACCTTC; CDR3: CASIGGRTGVGGYTF
length: 14; J: TRBJ2-3; D: TRBD1; size: -; V: TRBV20-1; DNA: TGCAGTGCGCCCCGACAGGGGGGGACAGATACGCAGTATTTT; CDR3: CSAPRQGGTDTQYF
length: 17; J: TRBJ2-7; D: -; size: -; V: TRBV27; DNA: TGTGCCAGCAGTTTTTCTCAGGTGGGGGGCGGGAGTATTGGGCAGTACTTC; CDR3: CASSFSQVGGGSIGQYF
length: 12; J: TRBJ1-6; D: -; size: -; V: TRBV6-1; DNA: TGTGCCAGCGGACGGGTTAATTCACCCCTCCACTTT; CDR3: CASGRVNSPLHF
length: 21; J: TRBJ1-1; D: -; size: -; V: TRBV25-1; DNA: TGTGCCAGCAGTGAAAGGTGGTCTAGGGGACTGTTGGAAGGGGGGAACACTGAAGCTTTCTTT; CDR3: CASSERWSRGLLEGGNTEAFF
length: 14; J: TRBJ2-7; D: -; size: -; V: TRBV19; DNA: TGTGCCAGTAGTTCTCGGACACCGACCTACGAGCAGTACTTC; CDR3: CASSSRTPTYEQYF
length: 16; J: TRBJ2-7; D: -; size: -; V: TRBV27; DNA: TGTGCCAGCAGTCTTATCCCCGGGACATATCCCTACGAGCAGTACTTC; CDR3: CASSLIPGTYPYEQYF
length: 15; J: TRBJ1-6; D: TRBD1; size: -; V: TRBV27; DNA: TGTGCCAGCAGGACGACGGGACAGGGGAATTCACCCCTCCACTTT; CDR3: CASRTTGQGNSPLHF
length: 16; J: TRBJ1-6; D: TRBD1; size: few; V: TRBV7-9; DNA: TGTGCCAGCAGCCTGTTGCAGGGGGCGAAGGTCGCACCCCTCCACTTT; CDR3: CASSLLQGAKVAPLHF
length: 14; J: TRBJ2-7; D: -; size: few; V: TRBV11-3; DNA: TGTGCCAGCAGCCCTTACGGGGCCCCCTGGGAGCAGTACTTC; CDR3: CASSPYGAPWEQYF
length: 15; J: TRBJ1-1; D: -; size: -; V: TRBV7-9; DNA: TGTGCCAGCAGCAGGAGAGGACGGTTGAACACTGAAGCTTTCTTT; CDR3: CASSRRGRLNTEAFF